The entry below describes one TCR beta chain. This sample is part of a study of cytomegalovirus exposure and HLA in healthy donors. Turning to the study itself: Genetic ancestry analysis placed about 80% of the roughly 400 donors that were genotyped in the Caucasian-associated cluster.

This PCR relied on a set of 60 Vbeta primers and 13 Jbeta primers. Assay used: immunoSEQ multiplex PCR; TCRdb lists only in-frame clones, some missing. The sample comprises 45,000 to 70,000 clones, approximately 84% of which are singletons, and about 3.1% rests with the top ten. The sequencing sample was made of PBMCs. This clonotype was sampled from a man between 45 and 60 years old in good health and CMV-seronegative.

The CDR3 reads CASRNIAGTGSTEAFF. CDR3 DNA sequence: TGTGCCAGCAGAAATATTGCCGGGACAGGGAGCACTGAAGCTTTCTTT. The chain is built from TRBV7-8 and TRBJ1-1; 9 bases are a match to TRBD1. Germline-derived CDR1 and CDR2 are SGHVS and FQNEAQ. The length of the CDR3 is 16 residues. Trimming cost V 6 bases and J 4 bases; bases outside gene matches: 12.